This TCR beta chain was sequenced in a study of radiation and T cells in renal cell carcinoma. Time point noted: blood 2 weeks post-SBRT. The treatment is: 15 Gy SBRT to primary tumor, nephrectomy 4 weeks later. Blood was sampled at baseline, 2 weeks and 4 weeks after SBRT. Whole-study findings and limits: Baseline intratumoral clonotype presence is unknown without pretreatment biopsies. In blood, top tumor clones expanded by 2 weeks, shrinking by 4.

Comments on this clone: Its cognate antigen is unknown.

In germline, CDR1 is LNHNV, CDR2 YYDKDF (reference sequence). The CDR3 totals 17 residues. J was trimmed by 3 bases and V by 0 bases; bases with no gene match: 8. Assay: immunoSEQ multiplex PCR; the TCRdb copy retains only in-frame clones and omits some. The sample records some 70,000 clones, 82% being singletons. The sample was blood, taken from a patient whose treatment included radiotherapy and nephrectomy. V is TRBV15 and J is TRBJ2-3; TRBD2 matches 8 bases. The receptor was isolated from a man aged 55-75 years with renal cell carcinoma. In DNA form, the CDR3 reads TGTGCCACCAGCAGAGATAGGCAGGCTAGCGGGACAGATACGCAGTATTTT. Translation gives CATSRDRQASGTDTQYF.